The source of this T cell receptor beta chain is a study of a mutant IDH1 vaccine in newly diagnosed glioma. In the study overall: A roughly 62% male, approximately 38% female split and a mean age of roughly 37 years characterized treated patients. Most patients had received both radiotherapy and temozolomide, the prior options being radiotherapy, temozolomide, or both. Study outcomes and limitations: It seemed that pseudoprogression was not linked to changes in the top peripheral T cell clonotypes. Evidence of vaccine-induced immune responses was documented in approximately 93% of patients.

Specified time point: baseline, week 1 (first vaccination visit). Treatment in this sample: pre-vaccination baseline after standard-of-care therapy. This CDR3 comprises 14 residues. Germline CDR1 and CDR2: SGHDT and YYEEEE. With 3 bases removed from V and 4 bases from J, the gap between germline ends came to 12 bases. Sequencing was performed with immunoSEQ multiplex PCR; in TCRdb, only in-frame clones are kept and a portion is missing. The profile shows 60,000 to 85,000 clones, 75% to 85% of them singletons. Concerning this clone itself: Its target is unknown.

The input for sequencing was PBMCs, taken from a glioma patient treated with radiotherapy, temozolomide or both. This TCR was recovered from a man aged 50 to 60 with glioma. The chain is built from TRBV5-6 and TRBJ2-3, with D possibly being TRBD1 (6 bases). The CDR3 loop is CASSSGVGADTQYF. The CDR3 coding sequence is TGTGCCAGCAGCTCAGGGGTTGGGGCAGATACGCAGTATTTT.